This TCR beta chain originates from a study of Ad26.COV2.S vaccination and SARS-CoV-2 variants. Study-wide context: Intramuscular Ad26.COV2.S doses were given once or twice, 56 days apart. Findings of the study overall: It was vaccine recipients, not placebo recipients, who had the higher spike-specific TCR breadth. Vaccine and placebo recipients had similar non-spike TCR breadth.

The treatment: some 20 received Ad26.COV2.S at low or high dose, single or two shots; roughly five received placebo; per-sample allocation not given. Day 63 after the first vaccine or placebo injection was the time point for sampling. With regard to this clone: Its cognate antigen is unknown.

The V gene's germline CDR1 is SGHTA and CDR2 FQGNSA. Trimming removed 2 bases at V and 8 bases at J, with 12 bases between. This CDR3 contains 13 residues. TCRdb's table, derived via immunoSEQ multiplex PCR, lists solely in-frame clones and lacks some. The top ten hold about 13% of the sample, which has approximately 500,000 clones, 70% to 90% seen once. This TCR came from a person between 18 and 65 years old who received the Ad26.COV2.S COVID-19 vaccine or a placebo. The V and J genes are TRBV7-2 and TRBJ1-1, with unresolved D. This specimen was peripheral blood, taken in a trial of Ad26.COV2.S vaccine versus placebo. CDR3 loop: CASSLRQVTEAFF. As DNA, the CDR3 is TGTGCCAGCAGCTTAAGGCAGGTGACAGAAGCTTTCTTT. The whole variable domain, filled in from reference TRBV7-2 and TRBJ1-1, reads GAGVSQSPSNKVTEKGKDVELRCDPISGHTALYWYRQSLGQGLEFLIYFQGNSAPDKSGLPSDRFSAERTGGSVSTLTIQRTQQEDSAVYLCASSLRQVTEAFFGQGTRLTVV.